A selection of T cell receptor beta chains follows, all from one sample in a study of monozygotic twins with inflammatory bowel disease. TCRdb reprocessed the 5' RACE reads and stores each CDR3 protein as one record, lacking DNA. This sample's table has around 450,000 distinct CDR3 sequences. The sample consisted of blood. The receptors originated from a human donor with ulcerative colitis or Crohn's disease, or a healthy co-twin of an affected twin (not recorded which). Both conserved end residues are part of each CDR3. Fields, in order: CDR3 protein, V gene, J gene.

CASSMTGSGYTF	TRBV19	TRBJ1-2
CASSQTPREQFF	TRBV7-9	TRBJ2-1
CASSLGAFTANTGELFF	TRBV5-1	TRBJ2-2
CSVGGADTIYF	TRBV29-1	TRBJ1-3
CASSSFGVYEQYF	TRBV7-2	TRBJ2-7
CASSYRAGYEKLFF	TRBV6-2/TRBV6-3	TRBJ1-4
CASSYWASMGEQFF	TRBV6-5	TRBJ2-1
CSATGHLSYEQYF	TRBV20-1	TRBJ2-7
CASSSVPGLAGQETQYF	TRBV5-1	TRBJ2-5
CASSYIRVIPYEQYF	TRBV6-5	TRBJ2-7
CASTGQGSTGELFF	TRBV7-2	TRBJ2-2
CASSPGTPESFF	TRBV12-3/TRBV12-4	TRBJ2-1
CSARAYPSYEQYF	TRBV20-1	TRBJ2-7
CASSLAAGVRTDPGGELFF	TRBV7-2	TRBJ2-2
CASSPGARDTEAFF	TRBV18	TRBJ1-1
CASSYSGQGFYEQYF	TRBV6-5	TRBJ2-7
CASNSDRGNQPQHF	TRBV4-2	TRBJ1-5
CASSFGGTLTDTQYF	TRBV6-5	TRBJ2-3
CASSPGQGANDNEQFF	TRBV7-9	TRBJ2-1
CASTNSYEQYF	TRBV11-2	TRBJ2-7
CASRRTGQVNQPQHF	TRBV12-3/TRBV12-4	TRBJ1-5
CASSQDRFADGTDTQYF	TRBV5-1	TRBJ2-3
CSARTESNTEAFF	TRBV20-1	TRBJ1-1
CASSFSGAGTDTQYF	TRBV5-4	TRBJ2-3
CASSRQGSSNYGYTF	TRBV27	TRBJ1-2
CASSLGTALAKNIQYF	TRBV5-1	TRBJ2-4
CAWSVGGDYGYTF	TRBV30	TRBJ1-2
CASSQRGETEAFF	TRBV5-1	TRBJ1-1
CASSGLEGRRDEQFF	TRBV2	TRBJ2-1
CASSKFGEGNQPQHF	TRBV19	TRBJ1-5
CASSLGFGSGVREQFF	TRBV11-2	TRBJ2-1
CASSPRQGGSNEKLFF	TRBV5-6	TRBJ1-4
CASSPAGNSPLHF	TRBV5-1	TRBJ1-6
CASSETGLSSEQFF	TRBV3-1	TRBJ2-1
CASSPLANSPLHF	TRBV7-9	TRBJ1-6
CASSRLTGGNNEQFF	TRBV3-1	TRBJ2-1
CAISEGGTGPYEQYF	TRBV10-3	TRBJ2-7
CASSRGQGAGSNQPQHF	TRBV6-2/TRBV6-3	TRBJ1-5
CASSKDRAQPQHF	TRBV19	TRBJ1-5
CSARSDSGKFSPLHF	TRBV20-1	TRBJ1-6
CAISATTSNYGYTF	TRBV10-3	TRBJ1-2
CASQGQRNQPQHF	TRBV10-3	TRBJ1-5
CASSQDRAAGANVLTF	TRBV4-3	TRBJ2-6
CASSPQTYNEQFF	TRBV5-1	TRBJ2-1
CATSDRTGNGYTF	TRBV24-1	TRBJ1-2
CASSLVGSSGNTIYF	TRBV5-1	TRBJ1-3
CASSLEAGETQYF	TRBV7-2	TRBJ2-5
CASSLAGQRNEKLFF	TRBV5-1	TRBJ1-4